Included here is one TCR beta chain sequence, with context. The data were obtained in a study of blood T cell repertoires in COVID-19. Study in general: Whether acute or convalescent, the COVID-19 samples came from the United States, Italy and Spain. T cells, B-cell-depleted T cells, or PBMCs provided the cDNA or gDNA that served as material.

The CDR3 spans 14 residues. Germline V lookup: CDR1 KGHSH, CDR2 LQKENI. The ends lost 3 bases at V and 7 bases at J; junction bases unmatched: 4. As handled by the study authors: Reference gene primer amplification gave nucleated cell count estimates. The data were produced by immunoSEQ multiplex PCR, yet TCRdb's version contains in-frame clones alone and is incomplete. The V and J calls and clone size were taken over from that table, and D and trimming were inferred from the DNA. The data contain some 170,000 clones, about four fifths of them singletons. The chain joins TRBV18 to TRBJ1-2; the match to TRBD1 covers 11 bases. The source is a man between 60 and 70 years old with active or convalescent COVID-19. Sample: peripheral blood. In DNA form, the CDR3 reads TGTGCCAGCTCACCCATGGACAGGGGGCCTGGCTACACCTTC. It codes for CASSPMDRGPGYTF.